Following are 21 T cell receptor beta chains from one sample sequenced in a study of metastatic and nonmetastatic thyroid tumors. Before thyroid surgery, none of the patients had received any treatment. TCRdb re-clonotyped the PCR reads via MiXCR. The sample has 34,000 or so clones, roughly a fifth seen once. Sequenced input: blood. Receptor source: a female donor with papillary thyroid cancer or a benign thyroid nodule (not recorded which). Some clones in this sample may be carry-over from other donors' samples.

This clone came up many times. The chain is built from TRBV7-9 and TRBJ2-1; D might be TRBD2 (7 bases). This CDR3 spans 19 amino acids. CDR1 SEHNR and CDR2 FQNEAQ come from the germline V gene (reference sequence). V was clipped by 6 bases and J by 2 bases, with 26 bases between them. This CDR3 reads CASRPGGGRASGAYNEQFF. The CDR3 DNA sequence: TGTGCCAGCAGGCCTGGGGGGGGCAGAGCTAGCGGAGCCTACAATGAGCAGTTCTTC.

This clone was counted many times. This may stem from a read error, because a much larger clone lies one nucleotide away. The sample holds other DNA sequences that translate to the same CDR3. The chain couples TRBV4-1 to TRBJ2-2, with 10 nucleotides matching TRBD2. The CDR3 has 16 amino acids. Germline V gives CDR1 MGHRA, CDR2 YSYEKL. CDR3 nucleotides: TGCGCCAGCAGCCAAGAGGAGCGGGGGGGCCCCGGGGAGCTGTTCTTT. As protein: CASSQEERGGPGELFF.

The chain is built from TRBV2 and TRBJ2-5; D is unresolved. In germline, CDR1 is SNHLY, CDR2 FYNNEI. The CDR3 consists of 10 residues. Trimming left V 9 bases short and J 3 bases short, with 5 bases between. CDR3 sequence (DNA): TGTGCCAGGACTGAAGAGACCCAGTACTTC. This translates into CARTEETQYF.

The chain combines TRBV6-1 with TRBJ1-1; D is unclear. Per germline, CDR1 MNHNS and CDR2 SASEGT. V shed 3 bases and J shed 4 bases, with 15 bases lying between them. This CDR3 is 15 amino acids long. The CDR3 loop is CASSEADGVGTEAFF. DNA for the CDR3: TGTGCCAGCAGTGAGGCGGACGGAGTCGGCACTGAAGCTTTCTTT.

The sample holds many counts of this clone. The rearrangement links TRBV5-5 to TRBJ2-2; D gene ambiguous. Trimming pared 1 base from V and 0 bases from J, leaving 7 bases between. Germline assignment: CDR1 SGHKS and CDR2 YYEKEE (reference sequence). The CDR3 is made up of 15 amino acids. Here the CDR3 reads CASSLYPANTGELFF. As DNA, the CDR3 is TGTGCCAGCAGCTTGTACCCTGCGAACACCGGGGAGCTGTTTTTT.

The chain links TRBV30 to TRBJ1-2; perhaps TRBD1 as D (6 bases). The CDR3 has 14 amino acids. CDR1 is GTSNPN, CDR2 SVGIG, per germline (reference sequence). V was clipped by 4 bases and J by 6 bases, with 18 bases between them. The CDR3 loop reads CAWNREVGYDGYTF. DNA of the CDR3: TGTGCCTGGAACAGGGAGGTGGGGTACGATGGCTACACCTTC. Complete variable domain (other parts from reference TRBV30 and TRBJ1-2): SQTIHQWPATLVQPVGSPLSLECTVEGTSNPNLYWYRQAAGRGLQLLFYSVGIGQISSEVPQNLSASRPQDRQFILSSKKLLLSDSGFYLCAWNREVGYDGYTFGSGTRLTVV.

This clone was seen more than once but under ten times. The chain carries TRBV27 and TRBJ2-7; no reliable D call. This CDR3 is 14 amino acids long. Germline-derived CDR1 and CDR2 are MNHEY and SMNVEV (reference sequence). The V end lost 3 bases, the J end lost 0 bases, and 9 bases lay between the germline ends. DNA for the CDR3: TGTGCCAGCAGTTTGACGGCACACTCCTACGAGCAGTACTTC. This encodes CASSLTAHSYEQYF.

This clone has ten or more counts. The DNA of the CDR3 is TGCGCCAGCAGCTTGGCTTCGGAGAACAATGAGCAGTTCTTC. It translates to CASSLASENNEQFF. This sequence joins TRBV5-1 and TRBJ2-1; D is ambiguous. V was pared by 0 bases and J by 5 bases, with 9 bases between. CDR1 is SGHRS, CDR2 YFSETQ, per germline. This CDR3 has 14 residues.

This clone has ten or more counts. V is TRBV6-1 and J is TRBJ2-1; D not resolved. The CDR3 extends over 12 amino acids. Per germline, CDR1 MNHNS and CDR2 SASEGT. V dropped 5 bases and J dropped 8 bases, with 10 bases sitting between them. This chain's CDR3 is CASSNQVYEQFF. The CDR3 DNA is TGTGCCAGCAGTAACCAGGTCTATGAGCAGTTCTTC.

Relative to its sample, this clone is medium-sized. This chain joins TRBV4-2 and TRBJ1-4; D is ambiguous. Germline V gives CDR1 LGHNA, CDR2 YNFKEQ. The CDR3 runs 16 residues. V shed 0 bases and J shed 6 bases, with 14 bases lying between them. The CDR3, as DNA: TGTGCCAGCAGCCAAGATCTGGGAGGAGGCGATGAAAAACTGTTTTTT. This sequence encodes CASSQDLGGGDEKLFF.

This clone was detected a few times. This chain uses TRBV24-1 with TRBJ2-3, with D maybe TRBD1 (6 bases). V dropped 6 bases and J dropped 2 bases, with 11 bases sitting between them. Germline values: CDR1 KGHDR, CDR2 SFDVKD. This CDR3 has 14 residues. CDR3: CATSRDTTTDTQYF. In DNA, the CDR3 is TGTGCCACCAGTAGGGACACTACCACAGATACGCAGTATTTT.

The chain recombines TRBV20-1 with TRBJ2-7; D remains ambiguous. The CDR3 contains 13 residues. Trimming took off 6 bases at V and 2 bases at J, with 14 bases between the two ends. Germline V lookup: CDR1 DFQATT, CDR2 SNEGSKA (reference sequence). CDR3 bases: TGCAGTGCCCTCCCCGGGCTCACCTACGAGCAGTACTTC. Protein: CSALPGLTYEQYF.

This clone has at least ten counts. The chain has TRBV20-1 and TRBJ1-1, with TRBD1 identical over 9 bases. Unmatched junction bases numbered 5, after V lost 4 bases and J lost 5 bases. Germline lookup yields CDR1 DFQATT and CDR2 SNEGSKA (reference sequence). The CDR3 totals 13 residues. In DNA, the CDR3 is TGCAGTGCTAACGACAGGGGGAGTACTGAAGCTTTCTTT. Its translation: CSANDRGSTEAFF.

The chain links TRBV2 to TRBJ1-2; TRBD1 aligns across 10 bases. The CDR3 length is 15 residues. Looked up from germline, CDR1 is SNHLY and CDR2 is FYNNEI. With 4 bases clipped from V and 8 bases from J, the junction kept 10 bases outside the gene matches. This chain's CDR3 is CASSAMGQGMGGYTF. The CDR3 nucleotides read TGTGCCAGCAGTGCTATGGGACAGGGGATGGGGGGCTACACCTTC.

This clone has just a few counts. The chain employs TRBV6-2 or TRBV6-3 and TRBJ1-2, with D maybe TRBD1 (6 bases). Trimming shortened V by 2 bases and J by 8 bases, and 15 bases separated the two germline ends. This CDR3 is 14 amino acids long. Germline CDR1 reads MNHEY; CDR2 reads SVGEGT. CDR3 residues: CASSYGGRSYGYTF. The CDR3 DNA follows: TGTGCCAGCAGTTACGGGGGGCGCAGCTACGGCTACACCTTC.

This clone was recorded a few times. This chain connects TRBV10-3 to TRBJ2-7, with D unresolved. In germline, CDR1 is ENHRY, CDR2 SYGVKD. The V end lost 5 bases, the J end lost 1 base, and 12 bases lay between the germline ends. This CDR3 region has 14 residues. The CDR3 DNA reads as TGTGCCATCAGTCAACATGGACGGTCCTACGAGCAGTACGTC. Protein product: CAISQHGRSYEQYV.

This clone was seen a handful of times. The chain is built from TRBV6-5 and TRBJ1-6; TRBD1 is a possible D gene (5 bases). Germline V gene sequence: CDR1 MNHEY, CDR2 SVGAGI. The CDR3 has 15 amino acids. Trimming left V 5 bases short and J 7 bases short, with 15 bases between. CDR3 bases: TGTGCCAGCAGTACTACAGGTTCACCGAATTCACCCCTCCACTTT. Translated: CASSTTGSPNSPLHF.

This clone has ten or more counts. The chain employs TRBV28 and TRBJ2-1; 8 positions match TRBD2. The germline V gene has CDR1 MDHEN and CDR2 SYDVKM. CDR3 length equals 15 residues. The V segment lost 5 bases and the J segment 3 bases; nucleotides outside the gene matches: 6. This chain's CDR3 is CASSLLGLGYNEQFF. The CDR3, as DNA: TGTGCCAGCAGTCTCCTGGGACTAGGCTACAATGAGCAGTTCTTC. The full variable domain, with the rest looked up from reference TRBV28 and TRBJ2-1, is DVKVTQSSRYLVKRTGEKVFLECVQDMDHENMFWYRQDPGLGLRLIYFSYDVKMKEKGDIPEGYSVSREKKERFSLILESASTNQTSMYLCASSLLGLGYNEQFFGPGTRLTVL.

V is TRBV5-1 and J is TRBJ1-2; no firm D call. The CDR3 sequence is 12 residues long. Germline V CDR1 and CDR2: SGHRS, YFSETQ. Deletions cut 3 bases from V and 8 bases from J, with 11 bases between. CDR3 in amino acids: CASSSDPGGYTF. The CDR3 region has the DNA TGCGCCAGCAGCTCCGATCCCGGGGGCTACACCTTC.

The table lists this clone with a few counts. The chain recombines TRBV28 with TRBJ2-2, with 9 positions matching TRBD1. Germline values: CDR1 MDHEN, CDR2 SYDVKM. This CDR3 region has 16 residues. V lost 3 bases, J lost 8 bases, and 10 bases stayed unmatched. CDR3 sequence reads: CASSLFGTGRLGELFF. The CDR3 DNA is TGTGCCAGCAGTTTGTTCGGGACAGGGAGGCTAGGGGAGCTGTTTTTT.

This clone was found many times. The chain combines TRBV6-1 with TRBJ2-7; 10 bases fit TRBD2. Germline assignment: CDR1 MNHNS and CDR2 SASEGT. The CDR3 runs 16 residues. V lost 6 bases and J lost 3; bases outside the gene matches: 11. The CDR3 DNA reads as TGTGCCAGCAGCTATTCGCCGGGACTAGCGAACTACGAGCAGTACTTC. This translates into CASSYSPGLANYEQYF.